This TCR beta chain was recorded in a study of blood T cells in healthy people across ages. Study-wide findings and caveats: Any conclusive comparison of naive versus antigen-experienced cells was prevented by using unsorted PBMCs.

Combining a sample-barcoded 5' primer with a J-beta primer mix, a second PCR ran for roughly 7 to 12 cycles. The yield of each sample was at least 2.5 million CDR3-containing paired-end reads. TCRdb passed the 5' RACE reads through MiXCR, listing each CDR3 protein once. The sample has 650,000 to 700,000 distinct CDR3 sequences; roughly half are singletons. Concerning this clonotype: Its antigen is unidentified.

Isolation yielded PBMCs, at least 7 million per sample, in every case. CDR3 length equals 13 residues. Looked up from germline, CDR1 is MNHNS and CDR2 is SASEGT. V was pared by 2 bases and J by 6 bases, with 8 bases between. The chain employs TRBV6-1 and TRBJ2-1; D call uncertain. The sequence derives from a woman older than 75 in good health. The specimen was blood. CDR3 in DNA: TGTGCCAGCAGTGAACCCCCGGGCAATGAGCAGTTCTTC. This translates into CASSEPPGNEQFF.